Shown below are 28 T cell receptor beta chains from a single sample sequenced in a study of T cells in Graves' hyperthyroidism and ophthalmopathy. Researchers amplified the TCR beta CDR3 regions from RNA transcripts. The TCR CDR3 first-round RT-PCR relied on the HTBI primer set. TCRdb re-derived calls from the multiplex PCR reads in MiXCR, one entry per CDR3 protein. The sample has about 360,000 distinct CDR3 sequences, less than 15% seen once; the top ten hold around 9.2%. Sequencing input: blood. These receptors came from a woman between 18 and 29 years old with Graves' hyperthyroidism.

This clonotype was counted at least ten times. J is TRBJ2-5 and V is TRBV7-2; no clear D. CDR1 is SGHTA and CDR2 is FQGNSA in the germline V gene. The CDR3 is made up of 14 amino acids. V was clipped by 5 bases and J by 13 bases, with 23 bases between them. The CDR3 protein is CASSVEGGLTTLYF. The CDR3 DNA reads TGTGCCAGCAGCGTTGAAGGCGGTCTTACAACCTTGTACTTC.

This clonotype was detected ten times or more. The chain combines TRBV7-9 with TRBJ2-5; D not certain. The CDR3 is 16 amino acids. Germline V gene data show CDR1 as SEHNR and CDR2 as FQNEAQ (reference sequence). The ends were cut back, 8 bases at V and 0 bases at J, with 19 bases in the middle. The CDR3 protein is CASATSTVSYQETQYF. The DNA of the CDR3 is TGTGCCAGCGCGACGTCGACGGTTTCGTACCAAGAGACCCAGTACTTC. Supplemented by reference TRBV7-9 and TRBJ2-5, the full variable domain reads DTGVSQNPRHKITKRGQNVTFRCDPISEHNRLYWYRQTLGQGPEFLTYFQNEAQLEKSRLLSDRFSAERPKGSFSTLEIQRTEQGDSAMYLCASATSTVSYQETQYFGPGTRLLVL.

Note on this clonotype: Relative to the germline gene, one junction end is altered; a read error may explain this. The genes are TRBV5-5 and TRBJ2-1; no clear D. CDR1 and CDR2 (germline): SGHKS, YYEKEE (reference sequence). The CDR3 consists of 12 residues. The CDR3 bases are TGTGCCAGCAGCAAGTTAGACAATAAGCAGTTCTTC. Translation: CASSKLDNKQFF. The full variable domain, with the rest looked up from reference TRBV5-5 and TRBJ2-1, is DAGVTQSPTHLIKTRGQQVTLRCSPISGHKSVSWYQQVLGQGPQFIFQYYEKEERGRGNFPDRFSARQFPNYSSELNVNALLLGDSALYLCASSKLDNKQFFGPGTRLTVL.

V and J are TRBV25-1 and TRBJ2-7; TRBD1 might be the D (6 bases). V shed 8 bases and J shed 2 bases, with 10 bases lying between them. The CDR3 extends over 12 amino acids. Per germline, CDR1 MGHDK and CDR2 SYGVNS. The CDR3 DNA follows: TGTGCCAGCCGGACAGATACCTACGAGCAGTACTTC. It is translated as CASRTDTYEQYF.

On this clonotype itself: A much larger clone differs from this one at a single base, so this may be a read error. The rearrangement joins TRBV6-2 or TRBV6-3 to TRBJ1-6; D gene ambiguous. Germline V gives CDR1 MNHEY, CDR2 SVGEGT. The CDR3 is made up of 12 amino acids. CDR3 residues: CVSSYSSFELHF. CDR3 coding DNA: TGTGTCAGCAGTTACTCATCGTTCGAACTCCACTTT.

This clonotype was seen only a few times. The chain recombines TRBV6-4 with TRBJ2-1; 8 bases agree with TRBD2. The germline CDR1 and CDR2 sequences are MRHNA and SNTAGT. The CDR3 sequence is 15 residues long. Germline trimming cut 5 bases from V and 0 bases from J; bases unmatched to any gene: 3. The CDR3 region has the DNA TGTGCCAGCAGTCACAGCGGGAGCTCCTACAATGAGCAGTTCTTC. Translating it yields CASSHSGSSYNEQFF.

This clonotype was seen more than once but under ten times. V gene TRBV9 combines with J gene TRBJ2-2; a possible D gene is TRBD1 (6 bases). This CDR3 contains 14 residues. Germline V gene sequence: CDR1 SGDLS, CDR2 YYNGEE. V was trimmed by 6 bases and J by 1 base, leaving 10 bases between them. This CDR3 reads CASTGTQNTGELFF. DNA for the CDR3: TGTGCCAGCACCGGGACACAGAACACCGGGGAGCTGTTTTTT.

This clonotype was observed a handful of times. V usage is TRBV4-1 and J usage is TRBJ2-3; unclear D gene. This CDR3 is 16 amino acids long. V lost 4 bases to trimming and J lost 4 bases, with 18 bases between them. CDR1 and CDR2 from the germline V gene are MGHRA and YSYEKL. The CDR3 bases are TGCGCCAGCAGCCCCATGGTACTATCACGGCCAGATACGCAGTATTTT. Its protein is CASSPMVLSRPDTQYF.

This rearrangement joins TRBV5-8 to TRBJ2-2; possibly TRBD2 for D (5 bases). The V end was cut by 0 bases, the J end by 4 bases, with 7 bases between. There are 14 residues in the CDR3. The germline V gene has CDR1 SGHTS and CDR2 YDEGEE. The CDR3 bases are TGTGCCAGCAGCTTGGCCGGGATCACCGGGGAGCTGTTTTTT. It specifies CASSLAGITGELFF.

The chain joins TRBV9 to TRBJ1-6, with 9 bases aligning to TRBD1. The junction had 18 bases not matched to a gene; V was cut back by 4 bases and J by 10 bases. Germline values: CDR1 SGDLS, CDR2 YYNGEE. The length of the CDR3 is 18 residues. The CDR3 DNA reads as TGTGCCAGCAGCACACGCCCAGCCCCGGGACAGGGAGGCTCACCCCTCCACTTT. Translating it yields CASSTRPAPGQGGSPLHF.

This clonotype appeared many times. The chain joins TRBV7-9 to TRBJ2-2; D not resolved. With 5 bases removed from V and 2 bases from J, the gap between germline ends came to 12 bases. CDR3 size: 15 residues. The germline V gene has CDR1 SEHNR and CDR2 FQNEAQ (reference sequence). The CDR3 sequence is CASSLGLLNTGELFF. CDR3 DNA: TGTGCCAGCAGCCTTGGGCTACTCAACACCGGGGAGCTGTTTTTT. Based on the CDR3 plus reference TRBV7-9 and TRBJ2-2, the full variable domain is DTGVSQNPRHKITKRGQNVTFRCDPISEHNRLYWYRQTLGQGPEFLTYFQNEAQLEKSRLLSDRFSAERPKGSFSTLEIQRTEQGDSAMYLCASSLGLLNTGELFFGEGSRLTVL.

In DNA form, the CDR3 reads TGTGCCAGCAGCCGCCTGACAGGGCGCCTTGGCTACACCTTC. It encodes CASSRLTGRLGYTF. The V gene is TRBV14, the J gene TRBJ1-2, with 7 positions matching TRBD1. This CDR3 region has 14 residues. The trim removed 4 bases at V and 7 bases at J, leaving 9 bases unmatched. Germline loops: CDR1 SGHDN, CDR2 FVKESK.

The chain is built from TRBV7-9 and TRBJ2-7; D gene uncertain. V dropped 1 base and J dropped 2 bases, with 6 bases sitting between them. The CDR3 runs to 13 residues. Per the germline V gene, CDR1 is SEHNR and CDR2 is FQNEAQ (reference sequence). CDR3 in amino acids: CASSLDTTYEQYF. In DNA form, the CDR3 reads TGTGCCAGCAGCTTAGACACCACCTACGAGCAGTACTTC.

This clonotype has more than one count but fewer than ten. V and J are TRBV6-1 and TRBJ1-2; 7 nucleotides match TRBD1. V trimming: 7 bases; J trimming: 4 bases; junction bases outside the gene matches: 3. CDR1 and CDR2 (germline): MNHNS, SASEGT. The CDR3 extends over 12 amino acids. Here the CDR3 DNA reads TGTGCCAGCACGACAGGGACCTATGGCTACACCTTC. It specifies CASTTGTYGYTF.

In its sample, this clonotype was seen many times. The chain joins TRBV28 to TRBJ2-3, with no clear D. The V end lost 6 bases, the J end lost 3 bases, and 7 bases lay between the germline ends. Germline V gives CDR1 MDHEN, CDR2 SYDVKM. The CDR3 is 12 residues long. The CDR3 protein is CASRRQTDTQYF. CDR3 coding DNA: TGTGCCAGCAGACGCCAGACAGATACGCAGTATTTT. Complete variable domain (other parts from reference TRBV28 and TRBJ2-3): DVKVTQSSRYLVKRTGEKVFLECVQDMDHENMFWYRQDPGLGLRLIYFSYDVKMKEKGDIPEGYSVSREKKERFSLILESASTNQTSMYLCASRRQTDTQYFGPGTRLTVL.

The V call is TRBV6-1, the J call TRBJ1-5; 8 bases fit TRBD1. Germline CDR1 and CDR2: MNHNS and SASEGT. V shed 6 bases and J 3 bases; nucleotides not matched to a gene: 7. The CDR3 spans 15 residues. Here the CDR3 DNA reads TGTGCCAGCAGACCCGGACAGGGAAACAATCAGCCCCAGCATTTT. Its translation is CASRPGQGNNQPQHF.

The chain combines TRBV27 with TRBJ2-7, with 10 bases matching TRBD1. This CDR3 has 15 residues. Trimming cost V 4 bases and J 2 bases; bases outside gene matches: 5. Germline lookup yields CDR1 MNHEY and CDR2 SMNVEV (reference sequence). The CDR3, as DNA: TGTGCCAGCAGTTCCGCCGGGACAGGGGCCTACGAGCAGTACTTC. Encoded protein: CASSSAGTGAYEQYF.

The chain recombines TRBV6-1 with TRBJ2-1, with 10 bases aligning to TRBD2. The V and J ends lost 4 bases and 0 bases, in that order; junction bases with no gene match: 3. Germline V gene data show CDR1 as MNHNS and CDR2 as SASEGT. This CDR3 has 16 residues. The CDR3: CASSAPSGGSYNEQFF. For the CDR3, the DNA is TGTGCCAGCAGTGCCCCTAGCGGGGGCTCCTACAATGAGCAGTTCTTC.

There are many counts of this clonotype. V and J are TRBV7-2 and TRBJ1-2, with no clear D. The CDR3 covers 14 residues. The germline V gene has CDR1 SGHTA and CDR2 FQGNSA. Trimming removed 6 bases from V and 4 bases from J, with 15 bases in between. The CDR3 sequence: CASSPQADLYGYTF. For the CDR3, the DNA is TGTGCCAGCAGTCCCCAGGCGGACCTCTATGGCTACACCTTC. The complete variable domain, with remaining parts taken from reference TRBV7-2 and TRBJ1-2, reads GAGVSQSPSNKVTEKGKDVELRCDPISGHTALYWYRQSLGQGLEFLIYFQGNSAPDKSGLPSDRFSAERTGGSVSTLTIQRTQQEDSAVYLCASSPQADLYGYTFGSGTRLTVV.

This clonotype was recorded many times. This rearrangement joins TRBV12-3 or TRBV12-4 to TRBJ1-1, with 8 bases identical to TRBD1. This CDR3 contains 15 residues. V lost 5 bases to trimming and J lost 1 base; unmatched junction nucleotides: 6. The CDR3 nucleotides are TGTGCCAGCAGTAAAGGACAGGGAGGGAACACTGAAGCTTTCTTT. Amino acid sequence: CASSKGQGGNTEAFF.

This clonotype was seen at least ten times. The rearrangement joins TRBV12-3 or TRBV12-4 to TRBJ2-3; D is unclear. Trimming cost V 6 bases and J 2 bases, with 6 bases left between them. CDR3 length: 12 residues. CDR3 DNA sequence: TGTGCCAGCAGCTACCTCACAGATACGCAGTATTTT. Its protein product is CASSYLTDTQYF.

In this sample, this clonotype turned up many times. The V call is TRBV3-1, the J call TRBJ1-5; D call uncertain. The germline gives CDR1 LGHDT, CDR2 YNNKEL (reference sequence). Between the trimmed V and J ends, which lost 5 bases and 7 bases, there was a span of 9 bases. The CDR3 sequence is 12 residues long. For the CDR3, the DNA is TGTGCCAGCAGCTCAACGGACCAGCCCCAGCATTTT. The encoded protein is CASSSTDQPQHF.

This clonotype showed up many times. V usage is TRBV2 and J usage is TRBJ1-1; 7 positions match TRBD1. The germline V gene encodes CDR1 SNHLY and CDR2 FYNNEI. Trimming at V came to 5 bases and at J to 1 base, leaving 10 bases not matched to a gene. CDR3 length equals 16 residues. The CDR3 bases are TGTGCCAGCAGTCCTAGGGCAGGGGGGAGGAACACTGAAGCTTTCTTT. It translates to CASSPRAGGRNTEAFF.

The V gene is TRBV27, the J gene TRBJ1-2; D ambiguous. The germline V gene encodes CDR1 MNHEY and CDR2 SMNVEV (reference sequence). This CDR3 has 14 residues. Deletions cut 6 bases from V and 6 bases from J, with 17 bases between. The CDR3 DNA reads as TGTGCCAGCAGGAGCCTGACTGATTTCGATGGCTACACCTTC. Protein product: CASRSLTDFDGYTF.

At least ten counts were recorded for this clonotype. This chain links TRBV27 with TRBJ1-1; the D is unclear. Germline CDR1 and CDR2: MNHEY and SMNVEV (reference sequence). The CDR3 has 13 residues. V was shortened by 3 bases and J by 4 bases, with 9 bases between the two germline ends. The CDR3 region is CASSLRVGTEAFF. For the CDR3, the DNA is TGTGCCAGCAGTTTGAGGGTCGGCACTGAAGCTTTCTTT.

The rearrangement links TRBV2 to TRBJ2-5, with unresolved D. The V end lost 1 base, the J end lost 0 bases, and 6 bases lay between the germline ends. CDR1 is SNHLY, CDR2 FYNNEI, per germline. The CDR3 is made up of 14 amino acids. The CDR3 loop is CASSEGPHQETQYF. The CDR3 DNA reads TGTGCCAGCAGTGAAGGGCCTCACCAAGAGACCCAGTACTTC. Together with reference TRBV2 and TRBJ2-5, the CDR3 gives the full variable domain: EPEVTQTPSHQVTQMGQEVILRCVPISNHLYFYWYRQILGQKVEFLVSFYNNEISEKSEIFDDQFSVERPDGSNFTLKIRSTKLEDSAMYFCASSEGPHQETQYFGPGTRLLVL.

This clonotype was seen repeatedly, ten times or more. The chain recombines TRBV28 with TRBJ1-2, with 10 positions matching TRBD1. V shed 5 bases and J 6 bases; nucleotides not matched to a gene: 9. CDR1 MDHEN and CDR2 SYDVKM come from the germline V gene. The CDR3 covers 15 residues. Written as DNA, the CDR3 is TGTGCCAGCAGTCGACCGGGACAGGGGATTGATGGCTACACCTTC. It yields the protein CASSRPGQGIDGYTF.

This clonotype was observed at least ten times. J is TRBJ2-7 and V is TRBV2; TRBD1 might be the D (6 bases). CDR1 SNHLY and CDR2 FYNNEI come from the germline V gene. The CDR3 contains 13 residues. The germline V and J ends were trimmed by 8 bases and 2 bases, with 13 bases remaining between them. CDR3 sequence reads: CASSRDTTYEQYF. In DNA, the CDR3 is TGTGCCAGCTCCCGGGACACAACCTACGAGCAGTACTTC.